This T cell receptor (beta chain) was captured by sequencing in a study of identical twins. Overall study results and limits: Beta out-of-frame twin sharing showed a weaker excess. Memory repertoires lacked the insertion deficit that abundant cord blood beta clonotypes showed.

The CDR3 totals 15 residues. V was trimmed by 1 base and J by 4 bases, leaving 13 bases between them. CDR1 is LGHDT and CDR2 is YNNKEL in the germline V gene (reference sequence). This clonotype was detected ten times or more. Its antigen remains unidentified. TCRdb redid the calling of the 5' RACE reads with MiXCR, one entry per CDR3 protein. The sample has 750,000 to 950,000 distinct CDR3 sequences, over 9% seen once. With no exceptions, donors were healthy Caucasians. The sample was also reused in another study, on yellow fever vaccine responses in identical twins. That source adds: As reported, the vaccine T cell response of twins seemed partly convergent and partly personalized.

The clonotype originates from a woman in her late teens or twenties in good health. The sample comprised PBMCs. The chain carries TRBV3-1 and TRBJ2-5; D ambiguous. As DNA, the CDR3 is TGTGCCAGCAGCCAAGGGTCTGGCGGCGGAGAGACCCAGTACTTC. Residues: CASSQGSGGGETQYF.